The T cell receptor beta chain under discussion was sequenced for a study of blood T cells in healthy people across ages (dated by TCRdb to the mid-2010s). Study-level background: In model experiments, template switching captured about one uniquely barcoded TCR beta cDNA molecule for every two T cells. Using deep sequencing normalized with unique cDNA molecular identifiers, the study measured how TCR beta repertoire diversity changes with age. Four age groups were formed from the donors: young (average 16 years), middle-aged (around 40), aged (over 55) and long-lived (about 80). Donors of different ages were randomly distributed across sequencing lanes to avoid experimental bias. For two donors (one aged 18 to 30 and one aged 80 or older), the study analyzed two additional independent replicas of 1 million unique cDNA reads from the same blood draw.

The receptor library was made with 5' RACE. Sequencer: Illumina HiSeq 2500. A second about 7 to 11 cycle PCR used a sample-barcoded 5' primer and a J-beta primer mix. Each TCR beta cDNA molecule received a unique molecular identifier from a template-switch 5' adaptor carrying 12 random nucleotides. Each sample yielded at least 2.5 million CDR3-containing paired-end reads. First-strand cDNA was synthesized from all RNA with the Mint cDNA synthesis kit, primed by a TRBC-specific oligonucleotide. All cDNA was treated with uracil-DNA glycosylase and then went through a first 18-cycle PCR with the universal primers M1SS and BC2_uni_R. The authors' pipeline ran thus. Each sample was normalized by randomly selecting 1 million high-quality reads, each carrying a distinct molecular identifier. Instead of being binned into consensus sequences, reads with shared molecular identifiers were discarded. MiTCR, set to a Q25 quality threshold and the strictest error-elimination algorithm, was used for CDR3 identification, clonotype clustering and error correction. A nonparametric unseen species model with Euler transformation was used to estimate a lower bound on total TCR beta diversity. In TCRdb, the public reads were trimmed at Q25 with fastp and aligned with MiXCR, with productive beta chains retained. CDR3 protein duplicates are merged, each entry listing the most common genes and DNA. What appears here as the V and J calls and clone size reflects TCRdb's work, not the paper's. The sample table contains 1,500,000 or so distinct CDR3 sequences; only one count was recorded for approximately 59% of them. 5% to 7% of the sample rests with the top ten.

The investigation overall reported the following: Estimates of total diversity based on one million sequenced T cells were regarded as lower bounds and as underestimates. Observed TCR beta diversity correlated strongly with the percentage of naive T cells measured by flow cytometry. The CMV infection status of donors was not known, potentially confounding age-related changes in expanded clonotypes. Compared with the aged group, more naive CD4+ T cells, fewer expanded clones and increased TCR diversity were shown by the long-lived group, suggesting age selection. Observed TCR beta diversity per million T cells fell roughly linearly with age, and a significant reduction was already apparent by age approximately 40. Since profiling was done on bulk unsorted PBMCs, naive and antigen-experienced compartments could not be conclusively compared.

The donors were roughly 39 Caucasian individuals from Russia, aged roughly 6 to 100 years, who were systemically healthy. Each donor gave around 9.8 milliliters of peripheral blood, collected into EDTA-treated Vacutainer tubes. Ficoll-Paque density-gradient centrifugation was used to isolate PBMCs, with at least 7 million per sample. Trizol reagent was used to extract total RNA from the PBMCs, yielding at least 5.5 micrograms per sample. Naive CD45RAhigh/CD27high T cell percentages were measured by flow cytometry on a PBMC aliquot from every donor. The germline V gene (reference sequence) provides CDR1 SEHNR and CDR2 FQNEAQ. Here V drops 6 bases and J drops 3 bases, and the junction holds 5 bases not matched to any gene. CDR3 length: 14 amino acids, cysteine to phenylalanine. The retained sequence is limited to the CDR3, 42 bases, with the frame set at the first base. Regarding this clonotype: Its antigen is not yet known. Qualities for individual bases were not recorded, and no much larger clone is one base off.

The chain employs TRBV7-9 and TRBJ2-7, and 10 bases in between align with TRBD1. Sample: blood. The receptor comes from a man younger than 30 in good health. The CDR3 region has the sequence CASRSRTGGYEQYF. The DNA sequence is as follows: TGTGCCAGCAGGTCCAGGACAGGGGGCTACGAGCAGTACTTC.